The entry that follows covers one T cell receptor (beta chain) sequence. This clone has only one observation. What this receptor recognizes is not known. The sample holds no much larger clone one base away, and base qualities are not on file. The library was generated by the immunoSEQ multiplex PCR assay. A mixture of 60 forward primers for TCR Vbeta segments and 13 reverse primers for TCR Jbeta segments was used in the multiplex PCR. A multiplex PCR assay on genomic DNA amplified the CDR3 region of rearranged TCR beta genes. The Illumina HiSeq System was used to sequence the amplified TCR beta libraries as 87-base-pair reads. The original pipeline was this. In a later analysis, around 80 million unique TCR beta chains were counted across the approximately 620 repertoires, and around 10 million of these chains were shared by at least two donors. Raw reads were error-corrected and collapsed into unique sequences with a nearest-neighbor algorithm that merged closely related sequences to remove PCR and sequencing errors. CDR3 sequences were aligned to IMGT reference sequences to assign V, D and J gene segments. Each retained sequence needed at least a six-nucleotide match to both a V gene segment and a J gene segment. A rearrangement was called productive if the CDR3 had no stop codons and remained in frame with V and J, and every other rearrangement was called non-productive. CDR3 was defined according to IMGT convention as the region running from the second conserved V-encoded cysteine to the conserved J-encoded phenylalanine. Sequences without an unambiguous match to a single V gene segment were excluded from the earlier analysis of about 600 of the donors. In an earlier analysis of around 590 of the donors, a V segment was called functional when productive rearrangements were above 56.7%, and segregating when the standard deviation between donors exceeded 5%. To diagnose cytomegalovirus status from the catalog of TCR beta chain sequences, a statistical classification framework was built. V and J gene assignment, in a later analysis, came from comparing TCR nucleotide sequences with IMGT/GENE-DB human TR gene sequences. Using the TCRdist pipeline, a later analysis assigned CDR3 sequences along with most-parsimonious VDJ recombination scenarios. A later analysis defined each TCR beta chain by its CDR3 amino acid sequence plus V-gene family, and excluded reads lacking a unique V-gene family. A later analysis removed 450 to 600 highly shared, low-generation-probability nucleotide sequences to deal with suspected cross-contamination and a sequencing artifact. A later analysis calculated a clonal expansion index for each public chain from normalized within-repertoire ranks of inferred template counts. In a later analysis, generation probabilities were computed with a VDJ recombination model fitted to out-of-frame rearrangements, and the resulting probabilities were checked against IGoR. In a later analysis, hypergeometric tests were used to score TCR-TCR, TCR-HLA and TCR-CMV co-occurrence, with a repertoire-size bias correction applied to TCR pairs. To estimate false discovery rates, a later analysis permuted the HLA or CMV assignments 20 times. In a later analysis, co-occurring TCRs were grouped with DBSCAN, and TCRdist sequence similarity was added when clustering was performed within HLA-allele-positive subsets. For co-occurrence clustering, repertoires with fewer than 30,000 or more than 120,000 public chains were excluded, along with roughly 5 repertoires with anomalous nucleotide sharing. The clones in this table, taken by TCRdb from immuneACCESS, are in-frame only. Not every clone is retained; where verified, under half of the shortfall comes from an unresolved V gene, and the cause of the rest is unknown. For V, J and clone size, that table is used; D and trimming come from the DNA. A total of about 200,000 clones appear in this sample, around four fifths of them only once. The ten largest clones add up to 2.7% of the sample.

The data derive from a study of cytomegalovirus exposure and HLA in healthy donors (dated by TCRdb to the late 2010s). Some background on the complete study: According to an earlier analysis of around 600 of the donors, 200 million or so T cells yielded approximately 120 million unique TCR beta sequences and about 300 Gb of sequence data. All discovery cohort repertoires had been generated on a single sequencing platform. Roughly 320 gigabases of sequencing data and 75 million to 85 million unique TCR sequences made up an early release that covered about 640 HLA-typed donors. A later genetic analysis used genome-wide SNP genotypes for about 60% of the roughly 700 donors, treating that subset as a discovery cohort. The study profiled the T cell repertoires of under 850 subjects by immunosequencing and related them to cytomegalovirus serostatus. A separate validation cohort of 100 to 150 different subjects was used in addition to the roughly 670-subject first cohort. About 5 DR-DQ haplotypes were handled as single units for association and clustering, since linkage in the cohort was strong. Typing coverage varied by locus: roughly 620-640 donors for A, B, C, DRB1 and DQB1; approximately 520 for DQA1; around 570 for DPA1; approximately 470 for DPB1. Donor age, sex, ethnicity and CMV serostatus were collected together with the repertoire data. To decide whether each TCR beta V gene segment behaved as functional or pseudogenic, an earlier analysis of some 600 of the donors relied on high-throughput TCR beta sequencing. Rather than drawing on any new phenotypic data, the later analysis identified candidate immune exposures from TCR beta sequences and the way those sequences occurred across donors. Class I and class II HLA loci were covered by the typing at four-digit resolution. To study patterns of TCR occurrence, a later analysis re-analyzed previously published TCR beta repertoires from 600 to 750 donors and added high-resolution HLA genotyping. The study combined high-throughput TCR immunosequencing, statistical association of individual TCRs with disease status, and machine learning to predict cytomegalovirus infection status. Among under 450 genotyped donors of the cohort, an average of about 240,000 unique TCR beta nucleotide sequences were sequenced per donor, around 20% of them non-productive. The study aimed to test whether signatures of past pathogen exposure could be identified by cataloging public T cell receptors. Among the approximately 430 genotyped donors, approximately 82% belonged to the genetic ancestry cluster associated with self-reported Caucasian donors.

Results and caveats for the whole study, not just this receptor: A later genetic analysis reported fewer N-insertions in productive TCRs among donors in an Asian-associated ancestry cluster than the approximately 700-donor mean. In a later analysis, the rate of TCR association differed among HLA loci, with DRB1 alleles having the most associated TCRs and HLA-C alleles having the fewest. In an earlier analysis of fewer than 700 of the donors, most TCR beta V segments appeared in productive rearrangements about 87% or about 30% of the time, broadly matching IMGT annotations. According to a later analysis, parvovirus B19, influenza, CMV and Epstein-Barr virus appeared linked to several top co-occurrence clusters. Correlated functional status among segregating V segments might be attributable to linkage disequilibrium, but an unknown experimental factor could not be ruled out. Compared with equally common non-associated chains, HLA-associated TCR beta chains in a later analysis were more clonally expanded and had lower generation probabilities. Fewer than 20 rarely observed V segments, including chromosome 9 orphons, were excluded from the earlier analysis of several hundred of the donors because counts were too low. In both the original and validation cohorts, the classifier was reported to diagnose cytomegalovirus status with high specificity and sensitivity. Most CMV-associated TCR beta chains appeared to be HLA-restricted in a later analysis, and the HLA associations seemed to be driven largely by CMV exposure. Because the 87-base-pair reads could not distinguish some IMGT-functional V segments, including TRBV6-2 and TRBV6-3, those segments were excluded. Assigning TCR associations to individual alleles was difficult when HLA alleles, especially DR and DQ, strongly co-occurred. The presence/absence analyses assumed that sequencing depth was roughly uniform across donors, and that assumption may not be true. A cluster of highly shared sequence variants was judged likely to represent a technical artifact of the sequencing pipeline. Because HLA typing was missing for some donors at each locus, association tests included only the typed subset. Three of the identified cytomegalovirus-associated TCR beta chains were confirmed in vitro to be specific for cytomegalovirus antigens. A further reported finding was that TCR beta sequences accurately predicted the HLA-A and HLA-B alleles for most subjects in the first cohort. The cohort was sequenced for TCR beta chains only, and without alpha or paired-chain data the features that could be detected were limited. V-gene and J-gene trimming of TCR beta chains was associated with a missense DCLRE1C variant in a later genetic analysis, and the association was replicated in an independent cohort. According to the authors, the approach could potentially be generalized to other disease states and immunological phenotypes. Across donors, most TCR sequences were observed very rarely, whereas some public TCRs were present in many individuals. At a false discovery rate of 0.05, a later analysis linked some 18,000 TCR beta sequences to specific HLA alleles. The only immune exposure information available for the cohort was CMV serostatus. In the study, around 150 TCR beta chains were listed as associated with cytomegalovirus.

The cohort comprised 710 or so healthy bone marrow donors. At the time of sampling, every cohort member was nominally healthy, though immune exposures that went unrecorded were likely present. The donor was CMV seronegative and belonged to the group of 352 seronegative cohort members. Each donor provided a peripheral blood sample, and peripheral blood mononuclear cells were used for TCR beta sequencing. Genomic DNA extraction from the blood cell samples was performed with the Qiagen DNeasy Blood Extraction Kit. CDR1 and CDR2 were assigned from the germline V gene as SGHRS and YFSETQ. The CDR3 has 13 amino acids, counting the end cysteine and phenylalanine. Of all the DNA, just the CDR3 is kept, 39 bases in frame from base 1. V gives up 4 bases and J gives up 6 bases, and the segment between their germline ends measures 13 bases.

This clonotype was sampled from a woman in her 40s in good health and CMV-seronegative. Sequencing was done on a sample of PBMCs. The chain is encoded by TRBV5-1 joined to TRBJ2-5, with TRBD2 tentatively as D gene (6 bases match). The nucleotides are TGCGCCAGCAGCCGAGGAGGGGAAAAGACCCAGTACTTC. This yields the protein CASSRGGEKTQYF.